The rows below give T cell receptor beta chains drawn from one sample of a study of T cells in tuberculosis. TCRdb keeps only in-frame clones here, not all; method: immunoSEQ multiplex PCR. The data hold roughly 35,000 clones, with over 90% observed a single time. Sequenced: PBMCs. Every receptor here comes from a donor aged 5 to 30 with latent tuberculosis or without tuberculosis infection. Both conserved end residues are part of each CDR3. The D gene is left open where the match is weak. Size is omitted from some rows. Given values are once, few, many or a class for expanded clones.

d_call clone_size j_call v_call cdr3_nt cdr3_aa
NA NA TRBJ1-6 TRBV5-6 TGTGCCAGCAGTCTGAGCTCCTATAATTCACCCCTCCACTTT CASSLSSYNSPLHF
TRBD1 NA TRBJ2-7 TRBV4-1 TGCGCCAGCAGCCAAGTGGACAGGGGGTCCTACGAGCAGTACTTC CASSQVDRGSYEQYF
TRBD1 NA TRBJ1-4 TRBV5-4 TGTGCCAGCAGCCGACAGGGAGTTAATGAAAAACTGTTTTTT CASSRQGVNEKLFF
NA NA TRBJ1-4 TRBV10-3 TGTGCCATCAGTGAGTCGCGGGGGAATACTAATGAAAAACTGTTTTTT CAISESRGNTNEKLFF
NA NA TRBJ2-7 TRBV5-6 TGTGCCAGCAGCTTCTTCCAGATTTCCTACGAGCAGTACTTC CASSFFQISYEQYF
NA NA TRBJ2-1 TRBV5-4 TGTGCCAGCAGCAGCCCCCCTCAGGGCCCCTCGGGCAATGAGCAGTTCTTC CASSSPPQGPSGNEQFF
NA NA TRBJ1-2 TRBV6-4 TGTGCCAGCAGTGACTCGTCCCTTACAGCTGCCAACTATGGCTACACCTTC CASSDSSLTAANYGYTF
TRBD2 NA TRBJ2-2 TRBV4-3 TGCGCCAGCAGCCAAGGACTAGCGGGGGGGCCCGGGGAGCTGTTTTTT CASSQGLAGGPGELFF
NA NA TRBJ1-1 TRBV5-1 TGCGCCAGCAGAATTGGGAATCCAGGGGATCCAGCTTTCTTT CASRIGNPGDPAFF
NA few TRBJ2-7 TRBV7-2 TGTGCCAGCAGCTTCGGGACTTCCACCTACGAGCAGTACTTC CASSFGTSTYEQYF
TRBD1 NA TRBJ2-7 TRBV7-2 TGTGCCAGCAGCCTCACAGGGGGCATCCACGAGCAGTACTTC CASSLTGGIHEQYF